The 4 T cell receptor beta chains presented below share a single source sample, sequenced in a study of cytomegalovirus exposure and HLA in healthy donors. PCR involved 60 Vbeta and 13 Jbeta primers. TCRdb's copy holds only in-frame clones and misses some; the assay was immunoSEQ multiplex PCR. The sample lists around 120,000 clones, around 75% occurring once. Sequences were obtained from PBMCs. Receptors were obtained from a woman aged 18-29 years in good health and CMV-seronegative.

The chain is built from TRBV2 and TRBJ2-5; D may be TRBD1 (5 bases). Looked up from germline, CDR1 is SNHLY and CDR2 is FYNNEI. Trimming took off 6 bases at V and 1 base at J, with 15 bases between the two ends. This CDR3 comprises 15 residues. In nucleotides, the CDR3 is TGTGCCAGCAGGGACCACGGACAACCCCAAGAGACCCAGTACTTC. Its translation: CASRDHGQPQETQYF.

The chain combines TRBV7-9 with TRBJ2-1; 7 bases fit TRBD1. The CDR3 extends over 12 amino acids. Germline V gene data show CDR1 as SEHNR and CDR2 as FQNEAQ (reference sequence). The trim removed 5 bases at V and 9 bases at J, leaving 4 bases unmatched. The CDR3 loop is CASSLQGVEQFF. The CDR3 DNA sequence: TGTGCCAGCAGCCTCCAGGGGGTTGAGCAGTTCTTC.

The genes are TRBV6-5 and TRBJ2-3; a weak D match, TRBD2 (5 bases). Germline V gene sequence: CDR1 MNHEY, CDR2 SVGAGI. V was trimmed by 6 bases and J by 6 bases, leaving 10 bases between them. There are 12 residues in the CDR3. CDR3 sequence reads: CASRATRDTQYF. CDR3 bases: TGTGCCAGCAGGGCCACTAGGGATACGCAGTATTTT.

The rearrangement links TRBV7-9 to TRBJ1-1; maybe TRBD1 (6 bases). CDR3 length: 16 residues. Per germline, CDR1 SEHNR and CDR2 FQNEAQ (reference sequence). V lost 5 bases and J 2 bases, leaving 18 bases between the germline ends. In nucleotides, the CDR3 is TGTGCCAGCAGCATTAGCCTGGGACATCCAAACACTGAAGCTTTCTTT. This sequence encodes CASSISLGHPNTEAFF.